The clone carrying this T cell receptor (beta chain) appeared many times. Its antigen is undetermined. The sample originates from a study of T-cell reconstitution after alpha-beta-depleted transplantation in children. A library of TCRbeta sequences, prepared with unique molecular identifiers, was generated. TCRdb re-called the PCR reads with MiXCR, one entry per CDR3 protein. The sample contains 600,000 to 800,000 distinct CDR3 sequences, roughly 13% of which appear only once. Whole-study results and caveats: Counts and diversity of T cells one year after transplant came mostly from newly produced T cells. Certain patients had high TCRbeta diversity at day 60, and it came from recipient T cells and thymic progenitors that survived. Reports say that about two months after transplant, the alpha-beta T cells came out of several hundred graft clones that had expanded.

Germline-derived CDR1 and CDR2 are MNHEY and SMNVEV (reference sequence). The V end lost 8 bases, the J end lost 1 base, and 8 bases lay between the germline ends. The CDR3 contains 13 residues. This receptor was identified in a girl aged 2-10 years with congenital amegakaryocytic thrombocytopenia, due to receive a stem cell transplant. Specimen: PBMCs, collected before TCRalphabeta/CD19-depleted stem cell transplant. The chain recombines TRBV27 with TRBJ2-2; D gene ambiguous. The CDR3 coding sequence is TGTGCCAGCTTGACCAGGAACACCGGGGAGCTGTTTTTT. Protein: CASLTRNTGELFF.